This TCR beta chain was found in a study of T cell repertoires in cytomegalovirus infection. Study background: Indications of both CMV infection and matching HLA type were provided by public TCR beta signatures.

One entry per CDR3 protein results from TCRdb running MiXCR on the reads. Of 830,000 or so distinct CDR3 sequences listed, roughly 33% are singletons. Points on this clonotype: Its target is not known.

Germline assignment: CDR1 SGHDT and CDR2 YYEEEE. This CDR3 is 15 amino acids long. V was clipped by 0 bases and J by 0 bases, with 9 bases between them. The study, taken as a whole, reports: Identification of carriers of CMV plus the relevant HLA was achieved through cumulative public TCR beta family frequency. Clonotypes of TCR beta that were HLA-C-restricted and CMV-specific dominated the ex vivo response.

The starting material was cultured CD8+ T cells from PBMCs, obtained from culture after CMV antigen stimulation. This sequence joins TRBV5-6 and TRBJ1-1, with D unresolved. The TCR was taken from a human donor in good health (CMV status not recorded). Some clones in this sample may be carry-over from other donors' samples. The DNA for the CDR3 is TGTGCCAGCAGCTTGGCCGTGACCATGAACACTGAAGCTTTCTTT. Its protein is CASSLAVTMNTEAFF.